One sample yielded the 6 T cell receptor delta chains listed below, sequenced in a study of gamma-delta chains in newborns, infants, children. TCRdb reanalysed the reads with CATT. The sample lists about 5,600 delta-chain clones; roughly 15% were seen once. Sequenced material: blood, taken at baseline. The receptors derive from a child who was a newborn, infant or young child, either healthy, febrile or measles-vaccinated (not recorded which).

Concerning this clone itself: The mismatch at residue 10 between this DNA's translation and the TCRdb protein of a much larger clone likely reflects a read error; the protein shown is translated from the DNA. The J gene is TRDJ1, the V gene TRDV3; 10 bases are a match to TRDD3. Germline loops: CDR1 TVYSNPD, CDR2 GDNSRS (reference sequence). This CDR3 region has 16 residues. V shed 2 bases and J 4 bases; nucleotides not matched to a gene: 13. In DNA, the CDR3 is TGTGCCTTTCGCCCTCAGTACTGGGGGATGCGCGATAAACTCATCTTT. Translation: CAFRPQYWGMRDKLIF.

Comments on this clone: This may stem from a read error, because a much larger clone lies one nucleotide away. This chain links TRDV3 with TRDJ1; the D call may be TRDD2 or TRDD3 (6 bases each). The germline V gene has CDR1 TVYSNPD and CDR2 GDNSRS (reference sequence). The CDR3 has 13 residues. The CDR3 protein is CASLPGDRDRLIF. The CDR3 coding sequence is TGTGCCTCTCTTCCTGGGGATCGCGATAGACTCATCTTT.

The CDR3 region is CALGEYQSPPSLHPFLHFLGDIFGNTDKLIF. CDR3 coding DNA: TGTGCTCTTGGGGAATATCAATCTCCCCCATCCCTTCATCCGTTCCTACATTTTCTGGGGGATATATTTGGTAACACCGATAAACTCATCTTT. The rearrangement links TRDV1 to TRDJ1; 10 nucleotides line up with TRDD3. In germline, CDR1 is TSWWSYY, CDR2 QGS. The CDR3 spans 31 residues. With V trimmed by 2 bases and J by 0 bases, 48 bases remained unmatched.

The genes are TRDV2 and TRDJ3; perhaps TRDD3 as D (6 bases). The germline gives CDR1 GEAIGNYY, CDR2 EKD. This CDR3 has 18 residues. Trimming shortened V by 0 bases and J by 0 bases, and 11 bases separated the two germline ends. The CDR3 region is CACDTGGDTSWDTRQMFF. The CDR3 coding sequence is TGTGCCTGTGACACCGGGGGGGACACCTCCTGGGACACCCGACAGATGTTTTTC.

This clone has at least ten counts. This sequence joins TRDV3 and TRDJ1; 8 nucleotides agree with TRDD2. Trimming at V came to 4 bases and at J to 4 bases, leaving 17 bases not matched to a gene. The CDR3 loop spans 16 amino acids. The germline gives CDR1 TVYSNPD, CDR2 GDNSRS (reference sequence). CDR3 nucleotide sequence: TGTGCCTCGGGAACTTCCTACTCGGATGAACACGATAAACTCATCTTT. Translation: CASGTSYSDEHDKLIF.

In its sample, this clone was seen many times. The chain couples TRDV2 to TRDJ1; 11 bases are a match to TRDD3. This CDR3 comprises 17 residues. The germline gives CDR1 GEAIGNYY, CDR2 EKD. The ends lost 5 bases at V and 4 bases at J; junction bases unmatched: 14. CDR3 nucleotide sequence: TGTGCCTGTGCCCATCTACTGGGGGATAAGAATCACGATAAACTCATCTTT. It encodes CACAHLLGDKNHDKLIF.